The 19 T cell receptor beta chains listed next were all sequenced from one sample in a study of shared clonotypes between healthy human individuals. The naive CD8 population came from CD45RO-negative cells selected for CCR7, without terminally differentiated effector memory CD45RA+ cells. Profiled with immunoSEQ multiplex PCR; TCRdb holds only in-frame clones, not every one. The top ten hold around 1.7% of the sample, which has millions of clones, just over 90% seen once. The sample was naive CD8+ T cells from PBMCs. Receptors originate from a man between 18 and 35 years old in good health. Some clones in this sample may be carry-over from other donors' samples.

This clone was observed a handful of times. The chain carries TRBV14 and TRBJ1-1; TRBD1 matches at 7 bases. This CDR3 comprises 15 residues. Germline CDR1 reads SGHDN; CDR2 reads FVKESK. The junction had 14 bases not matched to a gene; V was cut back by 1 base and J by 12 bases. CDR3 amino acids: CASSQVPGRQGVTFF. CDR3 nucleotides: TGTGCCAGCAGCCAAGTTCCCGGTAGACAGGGAGTAACTTTCTTT. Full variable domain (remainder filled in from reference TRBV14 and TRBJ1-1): EAGVTQFPSHSVIEKGQTVTLRCDPISGHDNLYWYRRVMGKEIKFLLHFVKESKQDESGMPNNRFLAERTGGTYSTLKVQPAELEDSGVYFCASSQVPGRQGVTFFGQGTRLTVV.

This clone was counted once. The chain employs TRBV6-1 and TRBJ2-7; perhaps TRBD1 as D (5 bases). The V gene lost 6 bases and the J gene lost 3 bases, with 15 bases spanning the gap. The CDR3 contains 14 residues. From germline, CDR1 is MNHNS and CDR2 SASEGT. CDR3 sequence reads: CASSDSQLYYEQYF. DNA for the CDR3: TGTGCCAGCAGCGACAGCCAACTCTACTACGAGCAGTACTTC.

CDR3 sequence: CASSQDRATYEQYF. In DNA form, the CDR3 reads TGCGCCAGCAGCCAAGATCGGGCTACCTACGAGCAGTACTTC. The J gene is TRBJ2-7, the V gene TRBV4-3; D is uncertain. Germline V CDR1 and CDR2: LGHNA, YSLEER. The CDR3 extends over 14 amino acids. V was shortened by 0 bases and J by 2 bases, with 8 bases between the two germline ends.

The CDR3 DNA is TGTGCCAGCAGCCAAGACCATCGGTTAATAGGTGAGCAGTTCTTC. Its translation is CASSQDHRLIGEQFF. This chain uses TRBV4-2 with TRBJ2-1; no clear D gene. The CDR3 is 15 amino acids. Germline V gene data show CDR1 as LGHNA and CDR2 as YNFKEQ. Trimming pared 0 bases from V and 9 bases from J, leaving 15 bases between.

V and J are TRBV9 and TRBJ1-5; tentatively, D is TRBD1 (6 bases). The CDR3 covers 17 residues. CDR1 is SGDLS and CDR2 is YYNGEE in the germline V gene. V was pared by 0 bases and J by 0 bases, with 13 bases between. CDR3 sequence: CASSVVAGAYSNQPQHF. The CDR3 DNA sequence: TGTGCCAGCAGCGTAGTGGCAGGGGCGTATAGCAATCAGCCCCAGCATTTT.

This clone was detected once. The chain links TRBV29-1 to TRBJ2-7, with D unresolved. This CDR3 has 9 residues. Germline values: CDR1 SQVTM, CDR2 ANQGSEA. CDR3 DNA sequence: TGCACCTGGGTTCTCGAGCAGTACTTC. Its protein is CTWVLEQYF.

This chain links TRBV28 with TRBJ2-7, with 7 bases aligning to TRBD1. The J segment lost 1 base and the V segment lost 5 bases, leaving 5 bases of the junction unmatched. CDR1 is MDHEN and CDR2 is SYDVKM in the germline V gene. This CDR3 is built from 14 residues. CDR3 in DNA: TGTGCCAGCAGTACCTCAGGGGGATCCTACGAGCAGTACTTC. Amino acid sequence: CASSTSGGSYEQYF.

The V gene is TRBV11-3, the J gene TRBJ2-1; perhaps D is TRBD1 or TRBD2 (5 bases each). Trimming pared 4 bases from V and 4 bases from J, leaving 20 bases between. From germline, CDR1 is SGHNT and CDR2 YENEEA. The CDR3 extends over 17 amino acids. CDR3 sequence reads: CASSSRRDGRLYNEQFF. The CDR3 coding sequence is TGTGCCAGCAGCTCGAGACGGGACGGCCGTCTGTACAATGAGCAGTTCTTC.

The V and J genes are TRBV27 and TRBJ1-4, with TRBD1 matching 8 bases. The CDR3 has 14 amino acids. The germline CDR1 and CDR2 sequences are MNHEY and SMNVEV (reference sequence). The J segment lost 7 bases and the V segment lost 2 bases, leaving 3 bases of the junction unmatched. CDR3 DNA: TGTGCCAGCAGTTTACAGGGGGCTTTTGAAAAACTGTTTTTT. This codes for CASSLQGAFEKLFF.

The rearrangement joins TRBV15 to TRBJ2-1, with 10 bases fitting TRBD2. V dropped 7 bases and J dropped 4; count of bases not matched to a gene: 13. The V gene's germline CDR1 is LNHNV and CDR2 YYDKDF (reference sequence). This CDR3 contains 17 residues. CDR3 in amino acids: CATMNRGLAELYNEQFF. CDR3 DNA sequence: TGTGCCACCATGAACCGCGGACTAGCGGAGCTATACAATGAGCAGTTCTTC. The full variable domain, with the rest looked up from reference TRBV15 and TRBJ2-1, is DAMVIQNPRYQVTQFGKPVTLSCSQTLNHNVMYWYQQKSSQAPKLLFHYYDKDFNNEADTPDNFQSRRPNTSFCFLDIRSPGLGDTAMYLCATMNRGLAELYNEQFFGPGTRLTVL.

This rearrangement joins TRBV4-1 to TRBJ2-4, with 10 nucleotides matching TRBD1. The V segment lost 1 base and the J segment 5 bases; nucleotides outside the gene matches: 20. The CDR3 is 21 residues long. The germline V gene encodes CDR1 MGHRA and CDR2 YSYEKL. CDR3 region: CASSQVRTGGSGGRPENIQYF. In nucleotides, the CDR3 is TGCGCCAGCAGCCAAGTCAGGACAGGGGGAAGTGGGGGCCGGCCCGAAAACATTCAGTACTTC.

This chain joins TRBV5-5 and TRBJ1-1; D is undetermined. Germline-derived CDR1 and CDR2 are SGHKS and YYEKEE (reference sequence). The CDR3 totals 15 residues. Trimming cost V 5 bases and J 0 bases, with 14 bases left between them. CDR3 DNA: TGTGCCAGCAGTTCCATGGGGATTATGAACACTGAAGCTTTCTTT. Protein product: CASSSMGIMNTEAFF.

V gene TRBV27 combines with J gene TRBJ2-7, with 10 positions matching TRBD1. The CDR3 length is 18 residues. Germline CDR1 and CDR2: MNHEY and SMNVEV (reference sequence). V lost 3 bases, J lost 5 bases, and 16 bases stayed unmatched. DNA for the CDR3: TGTGCCAGCAGTTTCCTATCCGCCGGGACAGGGGTCGTCCACGAGCAGTACTTC. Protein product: CASSFLSAGTGVVHEQYF.

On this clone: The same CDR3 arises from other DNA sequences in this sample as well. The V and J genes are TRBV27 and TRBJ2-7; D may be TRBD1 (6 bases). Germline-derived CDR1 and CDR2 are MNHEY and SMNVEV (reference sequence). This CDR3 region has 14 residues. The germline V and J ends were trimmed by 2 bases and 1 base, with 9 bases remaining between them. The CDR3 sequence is CASSLGGRSYEQYF. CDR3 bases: TGTGCCAGCAGTTTAGGGGGCCGGTCCTACGAGCAGTACTTC.

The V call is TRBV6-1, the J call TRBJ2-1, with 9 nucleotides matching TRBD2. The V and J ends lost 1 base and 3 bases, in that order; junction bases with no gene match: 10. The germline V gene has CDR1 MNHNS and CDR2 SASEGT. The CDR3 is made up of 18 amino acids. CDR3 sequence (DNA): TGTGCCAGCAGTGAAGGACTAGCGGCTCACCTTGACTACAATGAGCAGTTCTTC. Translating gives CASSEGLAAHLDYNEQFF.

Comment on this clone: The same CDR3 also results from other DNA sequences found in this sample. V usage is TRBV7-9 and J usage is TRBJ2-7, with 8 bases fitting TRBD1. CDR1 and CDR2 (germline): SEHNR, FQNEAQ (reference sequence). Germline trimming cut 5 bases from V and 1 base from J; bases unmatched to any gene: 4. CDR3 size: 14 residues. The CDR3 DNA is TGTGCCAGCAGCACGGGACAGGCATCCTACGAGCAGTACTTC. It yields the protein CASSTGQASYEQYF. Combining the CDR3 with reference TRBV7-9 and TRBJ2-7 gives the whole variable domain DTGVSQNPRHKITKRGQNVTFRCDPISEHNRLYWYRQTLGQGPEFLTYFQNEAQLEKSRLLSDRFSAERPKGSFSTLEIQRTEQGDSAMYLCASSTGQASYEQYFGPGTRLTVT.

CDR3 in amino acids: CASSPRSAGYTF. In nucleotides, the CDR3 is TGTGCCAGCAGCCCCAGGTCTGCTGGCTACACCTTC. The chain couples TRBV13 to TRBJ1-2; no clear D gene. The CDR3 runs to 12 residues. CDR1 is PRHDT and CDR2 is FYEKMQ in the germline V gene (reference sequence). Trimming took 5 bases from V and 7 from J, leaving 11 bases between them.

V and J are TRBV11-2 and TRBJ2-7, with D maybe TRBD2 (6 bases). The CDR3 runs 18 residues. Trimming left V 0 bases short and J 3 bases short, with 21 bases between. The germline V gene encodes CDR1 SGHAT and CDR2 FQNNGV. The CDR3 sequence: CASSLDSGERAENYEQYF. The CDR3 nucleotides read TGTGCCAGCAGCTTAGACTCTGGGGAGCGGGCTGAAAACTACGAGCAGTACTTC.

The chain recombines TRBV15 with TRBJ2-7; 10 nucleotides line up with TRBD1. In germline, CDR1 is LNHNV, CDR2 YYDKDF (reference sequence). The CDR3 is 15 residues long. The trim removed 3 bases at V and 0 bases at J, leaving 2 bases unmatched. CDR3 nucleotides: TGTGCCACCAGCAGCGACAGGGGGCCCTCCTACGAGCAGTACTTC. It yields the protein CATSSDRGPSYEQYF.